This T cell receptor (beta chain) was sequenced for a study of T cell changes during pregnancy in multiple sclerosis. Assay used: immunoSEQ multiplex PCR; TCRdb lists only in-frame clones, some missing. The data contain 90,000 to 100,000 clones, approximately 90% of them singletons. CDR1 is LNHDA and CDR2 is SQIVND in the germline V gene (reference sequence). The J segment lost 3 bases and the V segment lost 3 bases, leaving 8 bases of the junction unmatched. The CDR3 is 15 amino acids. This chain connects TRBV19 to TRBJ2-7, with 7 nucleotides matching TRBD2. The TCR comes from a female donor in good health, enrolled as a control in a pregnancy study. Sequencing used peripheral blood, obtained after pregnancy. This CDR3 reads CASSIMWGGDYEQYF. In DNA form, the CDR3 reads TGTGCCAGTAGTATTATGTGGGGGGGAGACTACGAGCAGTACTTC.